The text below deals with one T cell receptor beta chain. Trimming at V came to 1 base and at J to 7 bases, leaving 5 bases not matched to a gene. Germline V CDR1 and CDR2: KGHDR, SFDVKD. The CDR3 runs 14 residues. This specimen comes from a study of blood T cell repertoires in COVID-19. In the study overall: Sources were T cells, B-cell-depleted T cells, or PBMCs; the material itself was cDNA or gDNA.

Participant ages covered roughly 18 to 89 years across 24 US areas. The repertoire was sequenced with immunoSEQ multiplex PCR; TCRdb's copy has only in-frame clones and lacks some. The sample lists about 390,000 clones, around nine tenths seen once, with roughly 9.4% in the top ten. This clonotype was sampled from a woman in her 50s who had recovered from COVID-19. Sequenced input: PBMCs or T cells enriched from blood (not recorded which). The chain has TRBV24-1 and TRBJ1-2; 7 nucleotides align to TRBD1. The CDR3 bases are TGTGCCACCAGTGATTTACAGGGGCGAGGTGGCTACACCTTC. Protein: CATSDLQGRGGYTF.